This TCR beta chain stems from a study of T cell responses to AZD1222 COVID-19 vaccine. The CDR3 contains 14 residues. With 4 bases removed from V and 8 bases from J, the gap between germline ends came to 18 bases. Germline CDR1 reads SGDLS; CDR2 reads YYNGEE. Sequencing was performed with immunoSEQ multiplex PCR; in TCRdb, only in-frame clones are kept and a portion is missing. Of 150,000 to 200,000 clones listed, about 89% were seen once; the top ten hold under 2%. Worth noting for this clone: Its target is unknown.

Findings and limits, study-wide: The breadth and depth of Spike-specific TCRs increased once two AZD1222 doses had been given.

The V and J genes are TRBV9 and TRBJ1-2; D remains unclear. This TCR derives from an adult in good health. This material consisted of peripheral blood, taken on day 0 of AZD1222 vaccination. The DNA for the CDR3 is TGTGCCAGCAGCATTACCGCACCGGGGAGCGGCTACACCTTC. Amino acid sequence: CASSITAPGSGYTF.